The 8 T cell receptor beta chains below all came from one sample that was sequenced in a study of blood T cell repertoires in COVID-19. Assay used: immunoSEQ multiplex PCR; TCRdb lists only in-frame clones, some missing. Altogether about 66,000 clones are present, approximately 89% being singletons, with the ten largest covering approximately 1.5%. The sequenced material came from peripheral blood. The source is a man in his fifties or sixties with acute or convalescent COVID-19.

This rearrangement joins TRBV13 to TRBJ1-1; maybe TRBD1 (5 bases). CDR1 and CDR2 from the germline V gene are PRHDT and FYEKMQ (reference sequence). This CDR3 has 13 amino acids. V was shortened by 4 bases and J by 4 bases, with 10 bases between the two germline ends. The CDR3 DNA is TGTGCCAGCAGCTCGCGGGGCGGCACTGAAGCTTTCTTT. Residues: CASSSRGGTEAFF. Combining the CDR3 with reference TRBV13 and TRBJ1-1 gives the whole variable domain AAGVIQSPRHLIKEKRETATLKCYPIPRHDTVYWYQQGPGQDPQFLISFYEKMQSDKGSIPDRFSAQQFSDYHSELNMSSLELGDSALYFCASSSRGGTEAFFGQGTRLTVV.

This chain connects TRBV3-1 (or the pseudogene TRBV3-2) to TRBJ2-2, with D tentatively TRBD1 (6 bases). V was clipped by 5 bases and J by 2 bases, with 12 bases between them. Per the germline V gene, CDR1 is LGHDT and CDR2 is YNNKEL (reference sequence). The CDR3 length is 15 residues. The CDR3 reads CASSLDSLNTGELFF. The CDR3 DNA sequence: TGTGCCAGCAGCTTGGACAGTTTAAACACCGGGGAGCTGTTTTTT.

This clone was picked up one time. V and J are TRBV5-8 and TRBJ2-3; no clear D gene. The V gene lost 3 bases and the J gene lost 2 bases, with 4 bases spanning the gap. This CDR3 region has 12 residues. Germline V gene sequence: CDR1 SGHTS, CDR2 YDEGEE. The CDR3 nucleotides are TGTGCCAGCAGCTCAAACACAGATACGCAGTATTTT. It yields the protein CASSSNTDTQYF.

The V and J genes are TRBV2 and TRBJ2-6; D is undetermined. Germline V gene lookup returns CDR1 SNHLY and CDR2 FYNNEI. This CDR3 is 15 amino acids long. The V gene lost 4 bases and the J gene lost 0 bases, with 7 bases spanning the gap. CDR3 residues: CASSGSSSGANVLTF. The CDR3 coding sequence is TGTGCCAGCAGTGGGTCCAGCTCTGGGGCCAACGTCCTGACTTTC.

The chain uses TRBV6-5 and TRBJ1-2; D is possibly TRBD1 (6 bases). Trimming removed 6 bases from V and 7 bases from J, with 15 bases in between. This CDR3 is 13 amino acids long. CDR1 is MNHEY, CDR2 SVGAGI, per germline. The chain's CDR3 is CASSPKWDTGYTF. The CDR3 region has the DNA TGTGCCAGCAGCCCGAAATGGGACACTGGCTACACCTTC.

This clone was found a few times. The chain joins TRBV11-3 to TRBJ1-1, with unresolved D. V was pared by 4 bases and J by 1 base, with 7 bases between. Germline CDR1 and CDR2: SGHNT and YENEEA. The CDR3 is 13 residues long. The CDR3 region has the DNA TGTGCCAGCAGCTCGAGGGAGAACACTGAAGCTTTCTTT. It is translated as CASSSRENTEAFF.

The rearrangement uses TRBV4-1 and TRBJ2-3, with D perhaps matching TRBD2 (5 bases). This CDR3 region has 13 residues. Trimming pared 4 bases from V and 8 bases from J, leaving 13 bases between. Per germline, CDR1 MGHRA and CDR2 YSYEKL. The CDR3 region is CASSLSGGPTQYF. For the CDR3, the DNA is TGCGCCAGCAGCCTGTCAGGAGGTCCTACGCAGTATTTT.

V gene TRBV5-6 combines with J gene TRBJ2-5; 8 bases match TRBD1. In germline, CDR1 is SGHDT, CDR2 YYEEEE. The V gene end was trimmed by 4 bases and the J gene end by 2 bases; junction bases not matched to a gene: 4. This CDR3 has 14 residues. The CDR3 spells CASSIWDRQETQYF. CDR3 DNA: TGTGCCAGCAGCATTTGGGACAGGCAAGAGACCCAGTACTTC.